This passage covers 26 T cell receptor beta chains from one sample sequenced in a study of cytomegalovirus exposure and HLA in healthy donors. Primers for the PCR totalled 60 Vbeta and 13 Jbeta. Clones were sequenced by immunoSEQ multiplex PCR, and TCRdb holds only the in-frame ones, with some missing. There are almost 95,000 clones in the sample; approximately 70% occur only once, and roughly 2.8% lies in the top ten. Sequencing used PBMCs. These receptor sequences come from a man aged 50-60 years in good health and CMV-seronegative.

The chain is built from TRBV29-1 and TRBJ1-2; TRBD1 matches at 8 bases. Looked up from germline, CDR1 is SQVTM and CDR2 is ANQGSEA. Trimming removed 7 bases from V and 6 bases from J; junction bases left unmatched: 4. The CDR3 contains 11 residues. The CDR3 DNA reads TGCAGCGCCGGGACAGGAGATGGCTACACCTTC. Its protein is CSAGTGDGYTF.

CDR3 residues: CASSLPTSEQYF. The DNA for the CDR3 is TGTGCCAGCAGCTTACCGACATCCGAGCAGTACTTC. The chain recombines TRBV7-9 with TRBJ2-7; D gene ambiguous. Per germline, CDR1 SEHNR and CDR2 FQNEAQ (reference sequence). V was pared by 2 bases and J by 6 bases, with 8 bases between. The CDR3 runs 12 residues.

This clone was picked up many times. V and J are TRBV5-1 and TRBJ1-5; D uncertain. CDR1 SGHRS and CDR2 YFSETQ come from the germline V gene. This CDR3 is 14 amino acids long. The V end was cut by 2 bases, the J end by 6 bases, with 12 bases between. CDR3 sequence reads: CASSFSGEGQPQHF. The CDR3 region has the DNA TGCGCCAGCAGCTTCAGTGGGGAGGGTCAGCCCCAGCATTTT.

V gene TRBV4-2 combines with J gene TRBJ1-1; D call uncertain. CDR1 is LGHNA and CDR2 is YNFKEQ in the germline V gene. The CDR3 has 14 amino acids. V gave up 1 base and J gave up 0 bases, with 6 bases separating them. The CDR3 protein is CASSQGGVNTEAFF. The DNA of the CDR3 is TGTGCCAGCAGCCAAGGGGGAGTGAACACTGAAGCTTTCTTT.

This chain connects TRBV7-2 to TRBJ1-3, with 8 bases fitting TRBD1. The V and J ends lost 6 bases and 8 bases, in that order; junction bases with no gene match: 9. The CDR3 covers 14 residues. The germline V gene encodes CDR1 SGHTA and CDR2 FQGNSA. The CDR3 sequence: CASRLRDRLDTIYF. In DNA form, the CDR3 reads TGTGCCAGCAGACTCCGGGACAGGCTAGACACCATATATTTT.

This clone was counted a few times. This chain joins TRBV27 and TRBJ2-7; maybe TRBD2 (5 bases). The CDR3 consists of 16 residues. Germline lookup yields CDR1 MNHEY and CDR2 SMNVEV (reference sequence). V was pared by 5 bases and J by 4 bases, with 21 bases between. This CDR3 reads CASSPPIGRGRYEQYF. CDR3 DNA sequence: TGTGCCAGCAGTCCTCCCATAGGGAGAGGGAGATACGAGCAGTACTTC.

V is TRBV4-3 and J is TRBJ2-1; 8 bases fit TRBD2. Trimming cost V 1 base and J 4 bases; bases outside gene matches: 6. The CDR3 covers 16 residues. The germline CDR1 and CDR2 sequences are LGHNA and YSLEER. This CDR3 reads CASSQASGGPYNEQFF. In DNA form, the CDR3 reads TGCGCCAGCAGCCAAGCAAGCGGGGGACCTTACAATGAGCAGTTCTTC.

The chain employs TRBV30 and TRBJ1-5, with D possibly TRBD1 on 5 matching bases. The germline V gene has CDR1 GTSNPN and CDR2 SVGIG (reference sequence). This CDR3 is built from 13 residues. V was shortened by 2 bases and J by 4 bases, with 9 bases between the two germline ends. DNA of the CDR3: TGTGCCTGGAGTTTCGACAGTAATCAGCCCCAGCATTTT. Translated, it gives CAWSFDSNQPQHF.

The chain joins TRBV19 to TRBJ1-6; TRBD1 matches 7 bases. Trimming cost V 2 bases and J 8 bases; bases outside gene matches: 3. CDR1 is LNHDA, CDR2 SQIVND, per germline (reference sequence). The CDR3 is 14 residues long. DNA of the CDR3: TGTGCCAGTAGTATAACAGGGGAGGATTCACCCCTCCACTTT. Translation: CASSITGEDSPLHF.

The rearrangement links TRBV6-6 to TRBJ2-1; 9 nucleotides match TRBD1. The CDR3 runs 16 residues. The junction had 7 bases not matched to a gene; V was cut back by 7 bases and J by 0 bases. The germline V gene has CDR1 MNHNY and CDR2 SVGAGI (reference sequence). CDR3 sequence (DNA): TGTGCCAGCACCAAACCGGACAGGGGCTCCTACAATGAGCAGTTCTTC. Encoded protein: CASTKPDRGSYNEQFF.

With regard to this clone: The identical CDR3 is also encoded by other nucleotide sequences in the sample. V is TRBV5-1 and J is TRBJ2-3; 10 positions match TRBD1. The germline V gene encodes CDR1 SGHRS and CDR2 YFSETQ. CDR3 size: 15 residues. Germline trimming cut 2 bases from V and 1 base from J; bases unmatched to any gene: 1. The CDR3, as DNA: TGCGCCAGCAGCTTCGGGACAGGGGGCACAGATACGCAGTATTTT. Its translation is CASSFGTGGTDTQYF.

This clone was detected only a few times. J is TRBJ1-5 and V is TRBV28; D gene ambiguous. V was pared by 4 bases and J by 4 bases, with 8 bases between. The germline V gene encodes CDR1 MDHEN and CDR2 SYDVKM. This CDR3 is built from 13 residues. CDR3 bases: TGTGCCAGCAGTTGGCAGGTTAATCAGCCCCAGCATTTT. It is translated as CASSWQVNQPQHF.

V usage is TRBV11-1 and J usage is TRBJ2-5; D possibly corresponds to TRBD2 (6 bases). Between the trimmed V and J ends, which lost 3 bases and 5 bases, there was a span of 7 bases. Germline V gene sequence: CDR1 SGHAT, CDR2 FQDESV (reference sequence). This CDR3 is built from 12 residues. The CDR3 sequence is CASSFGGETQYF. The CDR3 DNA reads TGTGCCAGCAGCTTTGGGGGGGAGACCCAGTACTTC.

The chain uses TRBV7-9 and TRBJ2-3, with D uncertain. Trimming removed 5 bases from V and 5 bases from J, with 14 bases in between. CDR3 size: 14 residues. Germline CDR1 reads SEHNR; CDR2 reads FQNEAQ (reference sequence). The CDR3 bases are TGTGCCAGCAGCCTCCCTGGCTGGTTAGATACGCAGTATTTT. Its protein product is CASSLPGWLDTQYF.

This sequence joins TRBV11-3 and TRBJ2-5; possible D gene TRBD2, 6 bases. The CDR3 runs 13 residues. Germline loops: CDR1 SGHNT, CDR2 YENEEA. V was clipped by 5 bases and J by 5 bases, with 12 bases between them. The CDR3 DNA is TGTGCCAGCAGCCCGTATCGGGGGGAGACCCAGTACTTC. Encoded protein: CASSPYRGETQYF.

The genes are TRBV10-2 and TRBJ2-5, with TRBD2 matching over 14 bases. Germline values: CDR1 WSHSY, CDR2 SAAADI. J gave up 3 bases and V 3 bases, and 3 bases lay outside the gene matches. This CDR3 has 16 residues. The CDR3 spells CASSDLGLAGEETQYF. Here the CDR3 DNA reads TGCGCCAGCAGTGACCTGGGACTAGCGGGGGAAGAGACCCAGTACTTC.

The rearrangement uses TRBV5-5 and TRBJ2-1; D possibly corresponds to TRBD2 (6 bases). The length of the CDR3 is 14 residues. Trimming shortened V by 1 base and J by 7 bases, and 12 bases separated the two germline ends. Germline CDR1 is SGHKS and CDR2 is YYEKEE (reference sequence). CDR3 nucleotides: TGTGCCAGCAGCTTGCGGGAGTGGGCGAATGAGCAGTTCTTC. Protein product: CASSLREWANEQFF. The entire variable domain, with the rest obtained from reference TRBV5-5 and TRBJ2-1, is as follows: DAGVTQSPTHLIKTRGQQVTLRCSPISGHKSVSWYQQVLGQGPQFIFQYYEKEERGRGNFPDRFSARQFPNYSSELNVNALLLGDSALYLCASSLREWANEQFFGPGTRLTVL.

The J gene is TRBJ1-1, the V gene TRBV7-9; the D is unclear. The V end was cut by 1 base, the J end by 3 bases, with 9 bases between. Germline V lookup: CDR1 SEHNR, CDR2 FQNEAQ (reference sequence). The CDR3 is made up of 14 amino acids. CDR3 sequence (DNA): TGTGCCAGCAGCTTAGTCAACAGAGACACTGAAGCTTTCTTT. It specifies CASSLVNRDTEAFF.

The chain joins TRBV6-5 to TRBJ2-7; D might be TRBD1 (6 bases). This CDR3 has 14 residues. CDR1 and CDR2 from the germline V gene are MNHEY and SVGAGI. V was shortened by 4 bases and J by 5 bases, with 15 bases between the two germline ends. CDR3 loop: CASSLAWGPHEQYF. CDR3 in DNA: TGTGCCAGCAGTTTGGCGTGGGGGCCCCACGAGCAGTACTTC.

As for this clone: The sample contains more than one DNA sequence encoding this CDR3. The CDR3 loop is CASSSRANTEAFF. Here the CDR3 DNA reads TGTGCCAGTAGTAGCAGGGCTAACACTGAAGCTTTCTTT. The rearrangement links TRBV19 to TRBJ1-1, with D possibly TRBD1 on 5 matching bases. The germline V gene encodes CDR1 LNHDA and CDR2 SQIVND (reference sequence). The CDR3 length is 13 residues. V lost 4 bases, J lost 2 bases, and 8 bases lay in between.

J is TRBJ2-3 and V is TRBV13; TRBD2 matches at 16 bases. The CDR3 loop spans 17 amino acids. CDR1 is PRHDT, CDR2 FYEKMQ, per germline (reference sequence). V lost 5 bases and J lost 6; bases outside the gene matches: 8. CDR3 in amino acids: CASSLAPGLAGGDTQYF. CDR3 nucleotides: TGTGCCAGCAGCCTAGCGCCGGGACTAGCGGGGGGGGATACGCAGTATTTT. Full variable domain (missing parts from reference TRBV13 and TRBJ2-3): AAGVIQSPRHLIKEKRETATLKCYPIPRHDTVYWYQQGPGQDPQFLISFYEKMQSDKGSIPDRFSAQQFSDYHSELNMSSLELGDSALYFCASSLAPGLAGGDTQYFGPGTRLTVL.

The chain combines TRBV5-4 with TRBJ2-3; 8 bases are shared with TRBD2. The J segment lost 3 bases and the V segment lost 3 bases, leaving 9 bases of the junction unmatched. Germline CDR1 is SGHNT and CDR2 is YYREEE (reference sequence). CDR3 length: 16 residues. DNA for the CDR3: TGTGCCAGCAGCTCAGGCCCGGGACTAGTGACAGATACGCAGTATTTT. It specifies CASSSGPGLVTDTQYF.

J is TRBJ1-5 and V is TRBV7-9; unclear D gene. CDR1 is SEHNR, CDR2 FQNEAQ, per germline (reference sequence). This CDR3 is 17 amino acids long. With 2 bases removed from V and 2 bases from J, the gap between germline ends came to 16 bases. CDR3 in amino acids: CASSLSEGRKGNQPQHF. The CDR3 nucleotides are TGTGCCAGCAGCTTATCCGAGGGCCGGAAAGGCAATCAGCCCCAGCATTTT. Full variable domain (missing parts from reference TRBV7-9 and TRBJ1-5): DTGVSQNPRHKITKRGQNVTFRCDPISEHNRLYWYRQTLGQGPEFLTYFQNEAQLEKSRLLSDRFSAERPKGSFSTLEIQRTEQGDSAMYLCASSLSEGRKGNQPQHFGDGTRLSIL.

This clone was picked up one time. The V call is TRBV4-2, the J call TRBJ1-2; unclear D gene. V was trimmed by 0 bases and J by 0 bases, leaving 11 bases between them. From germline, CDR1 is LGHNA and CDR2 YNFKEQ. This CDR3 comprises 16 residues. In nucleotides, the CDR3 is TGTGCCAGCAGCCAAGATGCGTGGGCTTCTAACTATGGCTACACCTTC. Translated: CASSQDAWASNYGYTF.

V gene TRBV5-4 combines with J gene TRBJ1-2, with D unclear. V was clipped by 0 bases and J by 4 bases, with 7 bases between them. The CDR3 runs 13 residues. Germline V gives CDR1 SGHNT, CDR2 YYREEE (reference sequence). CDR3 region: CASSLVESYGYTF. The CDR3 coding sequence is TGTGCCAGCAGCTTGGTGGAGAGCTATGGCTACACCTTC.

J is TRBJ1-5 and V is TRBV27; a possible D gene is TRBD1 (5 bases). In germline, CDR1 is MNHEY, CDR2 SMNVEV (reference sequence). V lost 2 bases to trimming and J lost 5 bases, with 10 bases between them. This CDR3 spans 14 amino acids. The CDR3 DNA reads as TGTGCCAGCAGTTTACAGGGTTCCGATCAGCCCCAGCATTTT. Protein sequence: CASSLQGSDQPQHF.